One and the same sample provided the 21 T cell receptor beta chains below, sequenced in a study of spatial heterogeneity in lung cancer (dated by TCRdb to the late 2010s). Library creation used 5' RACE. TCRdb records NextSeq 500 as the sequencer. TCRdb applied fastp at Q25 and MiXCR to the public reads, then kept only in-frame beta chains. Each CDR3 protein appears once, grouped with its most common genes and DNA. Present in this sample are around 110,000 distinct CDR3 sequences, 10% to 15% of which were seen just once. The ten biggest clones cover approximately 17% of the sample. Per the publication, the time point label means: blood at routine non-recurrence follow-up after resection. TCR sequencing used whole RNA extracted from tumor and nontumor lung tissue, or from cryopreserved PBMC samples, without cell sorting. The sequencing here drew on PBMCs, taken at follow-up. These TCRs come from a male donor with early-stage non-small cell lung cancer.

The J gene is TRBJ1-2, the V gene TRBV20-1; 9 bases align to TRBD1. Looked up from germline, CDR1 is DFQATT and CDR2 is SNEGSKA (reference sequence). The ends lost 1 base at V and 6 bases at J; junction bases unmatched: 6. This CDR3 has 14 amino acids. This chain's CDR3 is CSARVPGTGNGYTF. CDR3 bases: TGCAGTGCTAGAGTACCCGGGACAGGGAATGGCTACACCTTC.

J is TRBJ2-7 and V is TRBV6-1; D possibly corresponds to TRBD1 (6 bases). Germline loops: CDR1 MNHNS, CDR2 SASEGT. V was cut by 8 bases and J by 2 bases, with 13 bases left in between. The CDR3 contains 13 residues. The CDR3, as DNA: TGTGCCAGCGTCAGAGACAGGACCTACGAGCAGTACTTC. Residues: CASVRDRTYEQYF.

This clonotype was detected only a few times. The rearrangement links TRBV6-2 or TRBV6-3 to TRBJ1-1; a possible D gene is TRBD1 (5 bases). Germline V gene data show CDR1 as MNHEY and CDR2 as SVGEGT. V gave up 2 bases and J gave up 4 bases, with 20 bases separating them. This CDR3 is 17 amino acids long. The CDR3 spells CASSYRLGEEIGTEAFF. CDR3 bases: TGTGCCAGCAGTTACAGACTAGGGGAGGAAATCGGCACTGAAGCTTTCTTT.

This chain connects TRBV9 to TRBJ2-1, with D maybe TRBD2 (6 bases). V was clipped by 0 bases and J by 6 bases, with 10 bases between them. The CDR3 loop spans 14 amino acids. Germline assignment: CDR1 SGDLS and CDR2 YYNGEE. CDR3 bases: TGTGCCAGCAGCGTAGTTGGTAGCGGCAATGAGCAGTTCTTC. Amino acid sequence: CASSVVGSGNEQFF.

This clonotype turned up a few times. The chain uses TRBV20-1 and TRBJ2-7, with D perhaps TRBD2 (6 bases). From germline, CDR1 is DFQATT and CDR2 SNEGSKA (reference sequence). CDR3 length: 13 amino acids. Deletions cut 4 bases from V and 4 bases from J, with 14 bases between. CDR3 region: CSATGPAGYEQYF. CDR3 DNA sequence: TGCAGTGCTACGGGACCCGCGGGATACGAGCAGTACTTC.

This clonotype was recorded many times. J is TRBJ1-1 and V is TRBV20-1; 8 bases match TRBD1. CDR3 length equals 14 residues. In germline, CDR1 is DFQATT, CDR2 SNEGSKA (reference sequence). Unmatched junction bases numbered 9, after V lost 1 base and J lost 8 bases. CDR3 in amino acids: CSARVTRQGIEAFF. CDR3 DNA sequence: TGCAGTGCTAGAGTCACCAGACAGGGGATAGAAGCTTTCTTT.

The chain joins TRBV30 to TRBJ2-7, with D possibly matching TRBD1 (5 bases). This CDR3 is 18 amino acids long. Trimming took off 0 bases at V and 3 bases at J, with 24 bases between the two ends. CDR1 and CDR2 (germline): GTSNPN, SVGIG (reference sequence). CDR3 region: CAWSVRYQDTFTIYEQYF. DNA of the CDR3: TGTGCCTGGAGTGTAAGGTACCAGGACACCTTCACAATCTACGAGCAGTACTTC.

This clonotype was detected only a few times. The CDR3 region is CASSLTGAQDPEAFF. CDR3 DNA: TGTGCCAGCAGTTTGACAGGGGCCCAGGACCCTGAAGCTTTCTTT. The chain employs TRBV5-4 and TRBJ1-1; 8 positions match TRBD1. The CDR3 is made up of 15 amino acids. CDR1 is SGHNT, CDR2 YYREEE, per germline (reference sequence). With V trimmed by 5 bases and J by 6 bases, 12 bases remained unmatched.

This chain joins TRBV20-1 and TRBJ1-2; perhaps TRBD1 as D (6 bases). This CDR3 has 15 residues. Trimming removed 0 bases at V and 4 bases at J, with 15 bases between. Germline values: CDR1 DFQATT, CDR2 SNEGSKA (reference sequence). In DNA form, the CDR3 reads TGCAGTGCTAGAGATAGCGGGGGGCGGCTCTATGGCTACACCTTC. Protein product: CSARDSGGRLYGYTF.

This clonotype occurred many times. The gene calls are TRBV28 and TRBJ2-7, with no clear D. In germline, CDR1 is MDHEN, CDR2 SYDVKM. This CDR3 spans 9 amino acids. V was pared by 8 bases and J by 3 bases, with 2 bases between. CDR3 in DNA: TGTGCCAGCGGCTACGAGCAGTACTTC. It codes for CASGYEQYF.

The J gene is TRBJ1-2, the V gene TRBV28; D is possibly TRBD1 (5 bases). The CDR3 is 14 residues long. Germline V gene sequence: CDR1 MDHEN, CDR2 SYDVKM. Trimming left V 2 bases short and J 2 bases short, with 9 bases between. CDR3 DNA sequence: TGTGCCAGCAGTTTAGGCGCAGGGAACTATGGCTACACCTTC. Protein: CASSLGAGNYGYTF.

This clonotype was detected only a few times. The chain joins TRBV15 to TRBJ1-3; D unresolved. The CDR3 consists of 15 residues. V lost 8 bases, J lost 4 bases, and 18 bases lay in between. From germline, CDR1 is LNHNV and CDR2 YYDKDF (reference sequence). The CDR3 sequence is CATFDHSASGNTIYF. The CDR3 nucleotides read TGTGCCACCTTTGACCACTCAGCTTCAGGAAACACCATATATTTT.

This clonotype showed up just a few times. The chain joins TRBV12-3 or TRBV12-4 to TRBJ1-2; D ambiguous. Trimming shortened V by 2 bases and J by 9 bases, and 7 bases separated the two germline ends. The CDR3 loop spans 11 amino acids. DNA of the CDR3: TGTGCCAGCAGTTTATTCCAAAGCTACACCTTC. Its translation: CASSLFQSYTF.

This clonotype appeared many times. The CDR3 sequence is CASSVGARAEGETQYF. The CDR3 nucleotides are TGTGCCAGCAGCGTAGGTGCGCGAGCGGAAGGGGAGACCCAGTACTTC. The J gene is TRBJ2-5, the V gene TRBV9, with D possibly being TRBD2 (5 bases). V was shortened by 0 bases and J by 5 bases, with 17 bases between the two germline ends. CDR1 SGDLS and CDR2 YYNGEE come from the germline V gene. This CDR3 comprises 16 residues. The full variable domain, completed using reference TRBV9 and TRBJ2-5, is DSGVTQTPKHLITATGQRVTLRCSPRSGDLSVYWYQQSLDQGLQFLIQYYNGEERAKGNILERFSAQQFPDLHSELNLSSLELGDSALYFCASSVGARAEGETQYFGPGTRLLVL.

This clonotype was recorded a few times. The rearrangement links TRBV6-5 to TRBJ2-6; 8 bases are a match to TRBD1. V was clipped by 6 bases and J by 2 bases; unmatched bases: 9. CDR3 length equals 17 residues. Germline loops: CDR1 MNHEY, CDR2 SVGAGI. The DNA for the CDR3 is TGTGCCAGCAGGGACTCCGGGACAGGACCTGGGGCCAACGTCCTGACTTTC. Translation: CASRDSGTGPGANVLTF.

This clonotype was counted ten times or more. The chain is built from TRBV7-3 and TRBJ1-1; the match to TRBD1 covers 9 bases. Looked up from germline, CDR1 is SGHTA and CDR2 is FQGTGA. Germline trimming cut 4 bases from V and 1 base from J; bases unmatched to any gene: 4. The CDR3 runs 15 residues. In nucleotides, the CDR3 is TGTGCCAGCAGCTCCCAGGACAGGGGGAACACTGAAGCTTTCTTT. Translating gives CASSSQDRGNTEAFF.

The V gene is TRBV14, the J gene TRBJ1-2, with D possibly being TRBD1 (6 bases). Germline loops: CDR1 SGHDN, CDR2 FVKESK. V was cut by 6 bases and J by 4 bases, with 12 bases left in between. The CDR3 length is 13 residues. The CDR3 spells CASSRTVVYGYTF. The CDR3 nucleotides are TGTGCCAGCAGTCGGACAGTTGTCTATGGCTACACCTTC.

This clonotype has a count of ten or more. CDR3 residues: CSASRQSRSTDTQYF. The CDR3, as DNA: TGCAGTGCTAGCCGACAGTCACGTTCCACAGATACGCAGTATTTT. V and J are TRBV20-1 and TRBJ2-3, with D perhaps matching TRBD1 (5 bases). The germline V and J ends were trimmed by 3 bases and 2 bases, with 15 bases remaining between them. Looked up from germline, CDR1 is DFQATT and CDR2 is SNEGSKA (reference sequence). This CDR3 has 15 residues.

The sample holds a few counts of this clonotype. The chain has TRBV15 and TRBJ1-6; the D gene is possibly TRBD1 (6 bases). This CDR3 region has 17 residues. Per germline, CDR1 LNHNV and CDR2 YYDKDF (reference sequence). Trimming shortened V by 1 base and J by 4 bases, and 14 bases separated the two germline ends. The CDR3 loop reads CATSRAPGQSYNSPLHF. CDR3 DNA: TGTGCCACCAGCAGAGCCCCCGGACAGTCTTATAATTCACCCCTCCACTTT.

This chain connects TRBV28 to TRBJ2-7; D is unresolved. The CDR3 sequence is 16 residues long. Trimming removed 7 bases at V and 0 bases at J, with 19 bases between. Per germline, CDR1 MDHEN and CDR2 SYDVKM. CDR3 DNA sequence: TGTGCCAGCAACACACGACCCGTATACGACTCCTACGAGCAGTACTTC. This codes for CASNTRPVYDSYEQYF.

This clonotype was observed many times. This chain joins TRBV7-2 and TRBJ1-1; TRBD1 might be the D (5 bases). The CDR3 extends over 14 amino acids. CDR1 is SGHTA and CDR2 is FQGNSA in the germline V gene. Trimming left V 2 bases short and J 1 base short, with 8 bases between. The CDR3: CASSLKGRNTEAFF. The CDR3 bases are TGTGCCAGCAGCTTAAAGGGGAGGAACACTGAAGCTTTCTTT.